This note documents a single T cell receptor (beta chain) sequence. This sample was included in a study of OX40 agonist ivuxolimab in advanced cancers. Sequencing used immunoSEQ multiplex PCR; TCRdb keeps in-frame clones, though not all of them. The profile shows 65,000 to 95,000 clones, 80% to 85% of them singletons. The TCR originated in an adult with an advanced solid tumor such as melanoma, head and neck, liver or kidney cancer. The sequenced sample was CD4+ or CD8+ T cells sorted from blood, obtained in a trial of the OX40 agonist ivuxolimab.

The CDR3 is CASSLHRGQETQYF. Written as DNA, the CDR3 is TGTGCCAGCAGCCTACACAGGGGACAAGAGACCCAGTACTTC. The chain joins TRBV7-2 to TRBJ2-5, with 7 bases that match TRBD1. Germline CDR1 is SGHTA and CDR2 is FQGNSA. This CDR3 spans 14 amino acids. After removal of 5 bases from V and 2 bases from J, the junction contained 5 bases not matched to a gene.